Shown below are 15 T cell receptor beta chains from a single sample sequenced in a study of T-cell memory formation after mild COVID-19. TCRdb reanalysed the 5' RACE reads using MiXCR and keeps one entry per CDR3 protein. This sample has approximately 290,000 distinct CDR3 sequences; 8.2% occur once, and the top ten carry approximately 23%. Sequenced sample: PBMCs or a T cell subset sorted from them (not recorded which). These receptors were obtained from a man aged 18 to 30 who had mild COVID-19 (a few samples of this study predate the infection). Cell type and time point are not known.

There are a few counts of this clonotype. The CDR3 protein is CASSQEVRLLDQPQHF. In DNA form, the CDR3 reads TGCGCCAGCAGCCAAGAGGTCAGGCTCCTTGATCAGCCCCAGCATTTT. The rearrangement joins TRBV4-3 to TRBJ1-5; D remains unclear. CDR1 is LGHNA, CDR2 YSLEER, per germline. V was clipped by 0 bases and J by 5 bases, with 14 bases between them. CDR3 length equals 16 residues.

This clonotype has just one count. The chain employs TRBV20-1 and TRBJ2-7, with 11 bases identical to TRBD2. The CDR3 covers 12 residues. Germline V gives CDR1 DFQATT, CDR2 SNEGSKA (reference sequence). Trimming cost V 8 bases and J 6 bases; bases outside gene matches: 6. In nucleotides, the CDR3 is TGCAGTTTACTAGCGGGAGCAGGCGAGCAGTACTTC. The encoded protein is CSLLAGAGEQYF.

The chain employs TRBV27 and TRBJ2-7; D assignment may be TRBD1 or TRBD2 (6 bases each). The V and J ends lost 7 bases and 2 bases respectively, with 18 bases between them. The V gene's germline CDR1 is MNHEY and CDR2 SMNVEV (reference sequence). This CDR3 contains 15 residues. CDR3 nucleotides: TGTGCCAGCACCTTGGGGGCCGGGGGAGCCTACGAGCAGTACTTC. It encodes CASTLGAGGAYEQYF.

In this sample, this clonotype turned up many times. This rearrangement joins TRBV4-3 to TRBJ1-4, with 8 bases that match TRBD1. Germline-derived CDR1 and CDR2 are LGHNA and YSLEER. This CDR3 region has 15 residues. After removal of 2 bases from V and 8 bases from J, the junction contained 7 bases not matched to a gene. The CDR3: CASSQSLGTGEKLFF. The CDR3 DNA reads TGCGCCAGCAGCCAATCGCTAGGGACAGGAGAAAAACTGTTTTTT.

V gene TRBV12-3 or TRBV12-4 combines with J gene TRBJ1-5, with D uncertain. V was trimmed by 5 bases and J by 4 bases, leaving 9 bases between them. The CDR3 extends over 13 amino acids. The CDR3 region has the DNA TGTGCCAGCAGTGTACGAGAAAATCAGCCCCAGCATTTT. Its protein product is CASSVRENQPQHF.

This clonotype was detected ten times or more. The junction differs from germline at one of its ends, possibly a read error. The genes are TRBV12-3 or TRBV12-4 and TRBJ2-7, with a tentative D call TRBD1 (6 bases). The CDR3 loop spans 12 amino acids. Here the CDR3 DNA reads TGTGCCAGCACTCTTCAATCCGGGACACCCATCTTC. Encoded protein: CASTLQSGTPIF.

The J gene is TRBJ2-4, the V gene TRBV20-1; D is undetermined. Per germline, CDR1 DFQATT and CDR2 SNEGSKA (reference sequence). This CDR3 spans 15 amino acids. V lost 0 bases to trimming and J lost 0 bases, with 9 bases between them. The CDR3 DNA is TGCAGTGCTAGAGATCTCGACCTAGCCAAAAACATTCAGTACTTC. As protein: CSARDLDLAKNIQYF.

At least ten counts were recorded for this clonotype. The chain combines TRBV5-1 with TRBJ2-3; D uncertain. V lost 4 bases to trimming and J lost 5 bases, with 11 bases between them. Germline CDR1 SGHRS, CDR2 YFSETQ. The CDR3 has 13 residues. CDR3 region: CASSPAFVDTQYF. In DNA, the CDR3 is TGCGCCAGCAGCCCCGCCTTCGTAGATACGCAGTATTTT.

The V and J genes are TRBV5-4 and TRBJ1-2; 8 bases map to TRBD1. With 4 bases clipped from V and 6 bases from J, the junction kept 5 bases outside the gene matches. The CDR3 is made up of 13 amino acids. CDR1 and CDR2 from the germline V gene are SGHNT and YYREEE (reference sequence). CDR3 residues: CASSQPGQDGYTF. The CDR3 DNA sequence: TGTGCCAGCAGCCAGCCGGGACAGGATGGCTACACCTTC.

Only one count was recorded for this clonotype. This chain uses TRBV4-1 with TRBJ2-1, with 14 positions matching TRBD2. The V gene's germline CDR1 is MGHRA and CDR2 YSYEKL. After removal of 3 bases from V and 0 bases from J, the junction contained 10 bases not matched to a gene. The CDR3 sequence is 20 residues long. CDR3 amino acids: CASSQGYWTSGGTSYNEQFF. For the CDR3, the DNA is TGCGCCAGCAGCCAGGGATATTGGACTAGCGGGGGGACCTCCTACAATGAGCAGTTCTTC.

This clonotype was counted between two and nine times. This chain joins TRBV5-1 and TRBJ2-3, with 10 bases identical to TRBD1. This CDR3 is 15 amino acids long. The ends lost 3 bases at V and 3 bases at J; junction bases unmatched: 4. CDR1 is SGHRS and CDR2 is YFSETQ in the germline V gene. The CDR3 here is CASSWTGGETDTQYF. The DNA of the CDR3 is TGCGCCAGCAGCTGGACAGGGGGGGAGACAGATACGCAGTATTTT.

This rearrangement joins TRBV7-9 to TRBJ1-1; D uncertain. The germline V gene has CDR1 SEHNR and CDR2 FQNEAQ (reference sequence). This CDR3 has 13 amino acids. V was pared by 7 bases and J by 8 bases, with 17 bases between. CDR3 amino acids: CASTQSWSREAFF. As DNA, the CDR3 is TGTGCCAGCACCCAGTCGTGGAGCCGGGAAGCTTTCTTT.

This clonotype was observed a handful of times. The rearrangement uses TRBV14 and TRBJ2-1; D not certain. CDR1 is SGHDN, CDR2 FVKESK, per germline. This CDR3 has 13 amino acids. The germline V and J ends were trimmed by 4 bases and 4 bases, with 8 bases remaining between them. The chain's CDR3 is CASSRGIYNEQFF. CDR3 nucleotides: TGTGCCAGCAGCCGTGGTATTTACAATGAGCAGTTCTTC. The full variable domain, rest sourced from reference TRBV14 and TRBJ2-1, is EAGVTQFPSHSVIEKGQTVTLRCDPISGHDNLYWYRRVMGKEIKFLLHFVKESKQDESGMPNNRFLAERTGGTYSTLKVQPAELEDSGVYFCASSRGIYNEQFFGPGTRLTVL.

CDR3 in amino acids: CASSPGQGTKTRTMNTEAFF. The CDR3 nucleotides read TGTGCCAGCAGCCCGGGACAGGGAACAAAAACTCGCACTATGAACACTGAAGCTTTCTTT. The chain carries TRBV12-1 and TRBJ1-1; the table names TRBD1, a call not compared with the DNA. TRBV12-1 is listed as a pseudogene. The CDR3 is 20 amino acids.

The V and J genes are TRBV10-3 and TRBJ1-1, with 8 nucleotides matching TRBD1. Trimming removed 6 bases from V and 4 bases from J; junction bases left unmatched: 10. The germline V gene encodes CDR1 ENHRY and CDR2 SYGVKD. CDR3 size: 15 residues. The CDR3 DNA sequence: TGTGCCATCAGAGACTCACAGGGGGAAGGCACTGAAGCTTTCTTT. Translating it yields CAIRDSQGEGTEAFF.